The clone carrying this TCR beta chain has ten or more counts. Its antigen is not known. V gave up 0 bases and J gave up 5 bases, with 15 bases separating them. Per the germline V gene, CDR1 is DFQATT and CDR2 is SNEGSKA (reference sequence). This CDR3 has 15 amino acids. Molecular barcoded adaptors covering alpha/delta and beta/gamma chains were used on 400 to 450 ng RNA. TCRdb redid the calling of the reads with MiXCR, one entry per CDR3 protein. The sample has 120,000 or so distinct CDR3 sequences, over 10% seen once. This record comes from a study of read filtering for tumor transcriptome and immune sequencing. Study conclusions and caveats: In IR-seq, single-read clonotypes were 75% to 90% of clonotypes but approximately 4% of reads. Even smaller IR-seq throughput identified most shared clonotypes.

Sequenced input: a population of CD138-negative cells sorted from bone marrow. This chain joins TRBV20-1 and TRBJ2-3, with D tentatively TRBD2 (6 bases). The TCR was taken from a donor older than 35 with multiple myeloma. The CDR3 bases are TGCAGTGCTAGAGATGAGGGTTCGGGAGTAGATACGCAGTATTTT. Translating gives CSARDEGSGVDTQYF.